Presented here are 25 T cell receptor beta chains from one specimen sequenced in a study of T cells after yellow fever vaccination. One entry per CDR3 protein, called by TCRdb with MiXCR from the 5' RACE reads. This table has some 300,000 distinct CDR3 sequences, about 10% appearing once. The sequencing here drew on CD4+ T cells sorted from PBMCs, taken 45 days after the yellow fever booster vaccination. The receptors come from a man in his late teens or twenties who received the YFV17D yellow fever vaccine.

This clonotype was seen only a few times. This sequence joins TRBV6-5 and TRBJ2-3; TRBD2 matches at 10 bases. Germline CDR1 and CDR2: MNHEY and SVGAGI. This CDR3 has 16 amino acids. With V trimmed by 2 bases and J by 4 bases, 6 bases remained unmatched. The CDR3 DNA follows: TGTGCCAGCAGTTACCGTCTAGCGGGGGTCTCAGATACGCAGTATTTT. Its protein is CASSYRLAGVSDTQYF.

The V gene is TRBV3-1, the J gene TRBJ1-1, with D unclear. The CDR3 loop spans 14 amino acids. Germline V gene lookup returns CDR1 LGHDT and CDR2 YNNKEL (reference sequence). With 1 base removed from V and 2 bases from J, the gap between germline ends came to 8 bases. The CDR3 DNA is TGTGCCAGCAGCCAAGCATGGGCTAACACTGAAGCTTTCTTT. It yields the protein CASSQAWANTEAFF.

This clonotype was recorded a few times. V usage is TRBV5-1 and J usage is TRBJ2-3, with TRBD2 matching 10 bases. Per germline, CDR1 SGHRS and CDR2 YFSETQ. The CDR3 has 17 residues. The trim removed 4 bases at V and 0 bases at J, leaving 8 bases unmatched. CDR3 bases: TGCGCCAGCAGCCCCGTGACTAGCGGGCATAGCACAGATACGCAGTATTTT. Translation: CASSPVTSGHSTDTQYF.

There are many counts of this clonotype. The CDR3 protein is CASSLVAVSKNIQYF. For the CDR3, the DNA is TGTGCCAGCAGCTTGGTGGCGGTGAGCAAAAACATTCAGTACTTC. This rearrangement joins TRBV5-8 to TRBJ2-4; D gene ambiguous. Trimming took 0 bases from V and 3 from J, leaving 10 bases between them. Per the germline V gene, CDR1 is SGHTS and CDR2 is YDEGEE. This CDR3 spans 15 amino acids.

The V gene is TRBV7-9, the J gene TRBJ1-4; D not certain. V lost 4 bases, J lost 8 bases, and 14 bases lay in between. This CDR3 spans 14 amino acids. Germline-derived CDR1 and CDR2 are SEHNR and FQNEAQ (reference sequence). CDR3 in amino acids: CASSSHEGREKLFF. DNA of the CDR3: TGTGCCAGCAGCTCACACGAAGGCCGGGAAAAACTGTTTTTT.

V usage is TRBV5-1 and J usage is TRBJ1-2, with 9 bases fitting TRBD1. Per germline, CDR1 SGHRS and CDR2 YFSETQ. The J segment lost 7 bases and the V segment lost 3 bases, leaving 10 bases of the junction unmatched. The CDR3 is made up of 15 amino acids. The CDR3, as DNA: TGCGCCAGCAGCTGGGAAACAGGGGGCGCTTCTGGCTACACCTTC. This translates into CASSWETGGASGYTF.

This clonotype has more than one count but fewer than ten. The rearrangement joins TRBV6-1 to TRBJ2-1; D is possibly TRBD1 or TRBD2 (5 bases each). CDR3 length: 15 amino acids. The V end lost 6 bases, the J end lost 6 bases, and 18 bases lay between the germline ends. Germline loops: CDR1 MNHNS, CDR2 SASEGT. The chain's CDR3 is CASRSDTKGSNEQFF. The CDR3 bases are TGTGCCAGCAGGTCCGACACCAAGGGGAGCAATGAGCAGTTCTTC.

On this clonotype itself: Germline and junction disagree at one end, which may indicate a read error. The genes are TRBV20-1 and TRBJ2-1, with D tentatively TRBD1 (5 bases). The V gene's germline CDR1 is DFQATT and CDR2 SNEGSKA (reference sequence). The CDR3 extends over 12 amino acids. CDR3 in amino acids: CSGQQGFDEHFF. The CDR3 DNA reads TGCAGTGGCCAGCAGGGTTTCGATGAGCACTTCTTC.

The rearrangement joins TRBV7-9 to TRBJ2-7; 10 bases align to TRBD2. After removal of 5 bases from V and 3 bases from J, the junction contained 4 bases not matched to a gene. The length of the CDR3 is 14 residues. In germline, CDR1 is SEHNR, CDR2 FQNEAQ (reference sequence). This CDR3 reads CASSRGLAFYEQYF. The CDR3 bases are TGTGCCAGCAGCCGGGGACTAGCGTTCTACGAGCAGTACTTC.

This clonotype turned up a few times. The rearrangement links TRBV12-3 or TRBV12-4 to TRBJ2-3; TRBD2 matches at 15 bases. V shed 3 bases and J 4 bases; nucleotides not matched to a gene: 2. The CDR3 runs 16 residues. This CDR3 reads CASSLGLAGGSDTQYF. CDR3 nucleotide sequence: TGTGCCAGCAGTTTGGGACTAGCGGGGGGTTCAGATACGCAGTATTTT.

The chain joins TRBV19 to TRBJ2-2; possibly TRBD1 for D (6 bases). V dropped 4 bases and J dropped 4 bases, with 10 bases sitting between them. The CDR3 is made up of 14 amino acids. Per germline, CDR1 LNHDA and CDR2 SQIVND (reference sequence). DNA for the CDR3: TGTGCCAGTAGTAAAGGCAGGGGCACCGGGGAGCTGTTTTTT. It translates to CASSKGRGTGELFF.

Written as DNA, the CDR3 is TGCGCCAGCAGCCTCGGGACTAGCGGGGGGCCGCTCACAGATACGCAGTATTTT. The encoded protein is CASSLGTSGGPLTDTQYF. This chain links TRBV4-3 with TRBJ2-3; 15 nucleotides line up with TRBD2. J gave up 2 bases and V 4 bases, and 7 bases lay outside the gene matches. The CDR3 totals 18 residues. CDR1 LGHNA and CDR2 YSLEER come from the germline V gene.

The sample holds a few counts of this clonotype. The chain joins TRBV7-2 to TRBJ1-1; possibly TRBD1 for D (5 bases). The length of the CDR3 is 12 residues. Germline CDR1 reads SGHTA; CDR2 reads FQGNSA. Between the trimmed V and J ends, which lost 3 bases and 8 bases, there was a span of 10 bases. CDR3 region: CASSFDSREAFF. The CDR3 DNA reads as TGTGCCAGCAGCTTCGACAGCAGAGAAGCTTTCTTT.

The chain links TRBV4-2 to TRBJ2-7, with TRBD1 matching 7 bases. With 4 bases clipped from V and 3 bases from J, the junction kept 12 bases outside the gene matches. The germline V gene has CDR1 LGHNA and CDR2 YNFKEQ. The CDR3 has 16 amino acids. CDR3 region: CASSPKFDRDIYEQYF. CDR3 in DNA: TGTGCCAGCAGCCCTAAATTCGACAGGGACATCTACGAGCAGTACTTC.

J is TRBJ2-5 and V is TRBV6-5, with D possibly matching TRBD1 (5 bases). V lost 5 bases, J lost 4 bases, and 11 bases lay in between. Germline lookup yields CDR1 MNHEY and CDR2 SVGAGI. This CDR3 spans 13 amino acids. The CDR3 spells CASSNWGRETQYF. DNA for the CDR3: TGTGCCAGCAGTAATTGGGGCAGAGAGACCCAGTACTTC.

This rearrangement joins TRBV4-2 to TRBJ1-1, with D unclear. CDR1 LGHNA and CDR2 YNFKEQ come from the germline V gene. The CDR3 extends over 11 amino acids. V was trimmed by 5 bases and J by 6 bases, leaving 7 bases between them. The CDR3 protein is CASSVSSEAFF. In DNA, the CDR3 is TGTGCCAGCAGCGTTAGTTCTGAAGCTTTCTTT.

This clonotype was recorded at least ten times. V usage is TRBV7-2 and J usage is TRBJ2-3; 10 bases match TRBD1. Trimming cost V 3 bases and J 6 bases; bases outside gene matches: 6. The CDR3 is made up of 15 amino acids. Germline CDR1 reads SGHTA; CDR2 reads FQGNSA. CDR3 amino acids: CASSFTGQGRDTQYF. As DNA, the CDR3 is TGTGCCAGCAGCTTCACGGGACAGGGGAGGGATACGCAGTATTTT.

CDR3 protein: CASSRRDYEQYV. The CDR3 nucleotides read TGTGCCAGCAGCCGCCGGGACTACGAGCAGTACGTC. The chain couples TRBV6-2 or TRBV6-3 to TRBJ2-7, with D possibly matching TRBD2 (5 bases). Germline V gene data show CDR1 as MNHEY and CDR2 as SVGEGT. The V end lost 6 bases, the J end lost 3 bases, and 9 bases lay between the germline ends. The CDR3 runs to 12 residues.

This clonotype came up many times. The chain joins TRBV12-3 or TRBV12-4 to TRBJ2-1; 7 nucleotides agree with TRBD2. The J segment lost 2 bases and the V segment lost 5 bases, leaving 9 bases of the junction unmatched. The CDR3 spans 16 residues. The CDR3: CASSRRRDYPYNEQFF. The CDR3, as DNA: TGTGCCAGCAGTCGGAGGCGGGACTACCCCTACAATGAGCAGTTCTTC.

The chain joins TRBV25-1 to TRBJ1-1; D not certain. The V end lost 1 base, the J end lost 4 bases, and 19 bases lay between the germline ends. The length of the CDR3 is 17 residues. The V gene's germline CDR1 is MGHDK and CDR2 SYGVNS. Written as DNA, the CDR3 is TGTGCCAGCAGTGAATTGTGGTCCGTGTCTCATCCCACTGAAGCTTTCTTT. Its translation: CASSELWSVSHPTEAFF.

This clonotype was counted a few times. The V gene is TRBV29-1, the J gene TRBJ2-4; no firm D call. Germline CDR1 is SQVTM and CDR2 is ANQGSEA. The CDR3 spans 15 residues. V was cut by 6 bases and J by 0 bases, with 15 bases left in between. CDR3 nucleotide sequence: TGCAGCGTCGCGACCGAAAAGGGAGCCAAAAACATTCAGTACTTC. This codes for CSVATEKGAKNIQYF.

The CDR3 reads CASSRALGGFETQYF. The CDR3 nucleotides read TGTGCCAGCAGCCGGGCCCTAGGGGGCTTCGAGACCCAGTACTTC. The V and J genes are TRBV12-3 or TRBV12-4 and TRBJ2-5; 7 bases fit TRBD1. Unmatched junction bases numbered 12, after V lost 6 bases and J lost 5 bases. This CDR3 contains 15 residues.

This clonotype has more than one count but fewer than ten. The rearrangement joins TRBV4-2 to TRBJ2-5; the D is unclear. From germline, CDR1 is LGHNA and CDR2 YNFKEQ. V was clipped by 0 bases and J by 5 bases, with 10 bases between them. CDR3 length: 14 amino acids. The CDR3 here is CASSQDGRPETQYF. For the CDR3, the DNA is TGTGCCAGCAGCCAAGATGGGCGTCCTGAGACCCAGTACTTC.

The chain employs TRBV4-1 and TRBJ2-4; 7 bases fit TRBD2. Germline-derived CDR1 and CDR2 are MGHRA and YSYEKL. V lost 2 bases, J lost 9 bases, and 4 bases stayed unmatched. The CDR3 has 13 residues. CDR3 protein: CASSQSGRGIQYF. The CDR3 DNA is TGCGCCAGCAGCCAATCAGGGAGGGGCATTCAGTACTTC.

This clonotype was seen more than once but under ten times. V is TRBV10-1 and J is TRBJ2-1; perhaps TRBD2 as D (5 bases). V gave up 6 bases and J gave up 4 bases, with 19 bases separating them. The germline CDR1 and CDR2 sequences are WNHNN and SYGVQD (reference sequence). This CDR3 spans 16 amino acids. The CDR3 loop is CASSPGVTTGYNEQFF. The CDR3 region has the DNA TGCGCCAGCAGCCCCGGGGTCACAACGGGGTACAATGAGCAGTTCTTC.